This record looks at one TCR beta chain sequence and its context. The antigen is undetermined. The entry originates in a study of graft-versus-host responses after intestinal transplantation. Study background: All recipients were transplanted with multivisceral, liver-intestinal, or isolated intestinal grafts. For approximately three years after anti-thymocyte globulin induction, all recipients took tacrolimus and steroids.

V lost 1 base to trimming and J lost 4 bases, with 10 bases between them. CDR1 and CDR2 from the germline V gene are MGHRA and YSYEKL. This CDR3 comprises 14 residues. Generated by immunoSEQ multiplex PCR, the TCRdb table keeps only in-frame clones and is missing some. Of roughly 85,000 clones listed, under 95% were seen once; the top ten hold 7% to 8.5%. The chain carries TRBV4-1 and TRBJ1-1; the D is unclear. The sequence was obtained from a human donor who was the organ donor for an intestinal transplant. The sequences come from unstimulated CD8+ T cells sorted from spleen or lymph node cells, collected before transplant. The CDR3 region has the DNA TGCGCCAGCAGCCAAGGGGCGGTCGGCACTGAAGCTTTCTTT. Protein: CASSQGAVGTEAFF.